This entry describes one T cell receptor (beta chain). Looked up from germline, CDR1 is SGHDT and CDR2 is YYEEEE. Trimming took off 0 bases at V and 1 base at J, with 5 bases between the two ends. The CDR3 has 13 residues. The sample is drawn from a study of technical replicates of blood from a few donors. Sequenced by immunoSEQ multiplex PCR; TCRdb stores in-frame clones only, minus some. The sample carries about 89,000 clones, 94% recorded once. The chain is built from TRBV5-6 and TRBJ2-7, with D unresolved. The specimen was T cells isolated from PBMCs. The sequence came from a human donor in good health. This CDR3 is CASSLEQSYEQYF. CDR3 nucleotide sequence: TGTGCCAGCAGCTTGGAACAGTCCTACGAGCAGTACTTC.